This is a list of T cell receptor beta chains from one sample in a study of CD8 T cells in Susac syndrome. TCRdb reprocessed the immunoSEQ multiplex PCR reads via MiXCR and lists one record per CDR3 protein. Counted here are approximately 94,000 distinct CDR3 sequences, approximately 95% occurring once; the ten biggest clones make up 0.3%. The specimen was CD8+ T cells from PBMCs. These receptor sequences come from a human donor with Susac syndrome. Both conserved end residues are part of each CDR3. The D gene is left open where the match is weak. For some rows the clone size is stated as once, few or many, or as a class when expanded; others skip it.

d_call	clone_size	j_call	v_call	cdr3_aa	cdr3_nt
TRBD2	NA	TRBJ2-1	TRBV29-1	CSVEDRASGRSEQFF	TGCAGCGTTGAAGATCGGGCTAGCGGGAGGAGTGAGCAGTTCTTC
NA	NA	TRBJ1-1	TRBV3-1	CASSPRSYMNTEAFF	TGTGCCAGCAGCCCCAGGAGCTACATGAACACTGAAGCTTTCTTT
NA	NA	TRBJ1-2	TRBV6-5	CASSSGRYGYTF	TGTGCCAGCAGTTCCGGCCGCTATGGCTACACCTTC
NA	NA	TRBJ2-3	TRBV25-1	CASSDFRSTDTQYF	TGTGCCAGCAGCGATTTTAGGAGCACAGATACGCAGTATTTT
NA	NA	TRBJ2-1	TRBV7-9	CASSAGGNEQFF	TGTGCCAGCAGCGCTGGGGGGAATGAGCAGTTCTTC
NA	NA	TRBJ2-7	TRBV2	CASSEEREQYF	TGTGCCAGCAGTGAAGAACGGGAGCAGTACTTC
NA	NA	TRBJ2-3	TRBV29-1	CSAWRDPDTQYF	TGCAGCGCTTGGCGGGACCCAGATACGCAGTATTTT
NA	NA	TRBJ2-3	TRBV4-2	CASSQDSSGRTDTQYF	TGTGCCAGCAGCCAAGATAGTTCGGGTCGCACAGATACGCAGTATTTT
NA	NA	TRBJ2-5	TRBV28	CASTPVGRNQETQYF	TGTGCCAGCACACCCGTGGGACGCAACCAAGAGACCCAGTACTTC
NA	NA	TRBJ2-5	TRBV3-1	CASSQGHSQETQYF	TGTGCCAGCAGCCAAGGACACAGCCAAGAGACCCAGTACTTC
NA	NA	TRBJ1-1	TRBV29-1	CSVSGEGRTEAFF	TGCAGCGTTTCAGGGGAGGGGAGGACTGAAGCTTTCTTT
NA	once	TRBJ2-7	TRBV7-2	CASRSGEPGEQYF	TGTGCCAGCAGGTCAGGGGAGCCGGGCGAGCAGTACTTC
TRBD1	NA	TRBJ1-5	TRBV12-3/TRBV12-4	CASSRWGDREFQPQHF	TGTGCCAGCAGCCGCTGGGGGGACAGAGAATTTCAGCCCCAGCATTTT
NA	NA	TRBJ2-1	TRBV12-3/TRBV12-4	CASSSADEQFF	TGTGCCAGCAGTTCCGCTGATGAGCAGTTCTTC
NA	NA	TRBJ2-1	TRBV5-1	CASRSRADNEQFF	TGCGCCAGCAGGAGCCGGGCCGACAATGAGCAGTTCTTC
NA	NA	TRBJ1-3	TRBV7-2	CASSSQLSGNTIYF	TGTGCCAGCAGTAGTCAGTTGTCTGGAAACACCATATATTTT
NA	NA	TRBJ2-7	TRBV2	CASSGLLEQYF	TGTGCCAGCAGTGGCCTTCTGGAGCAGTACTTC
NA	NA	TRBJ2-1	TRBV28	CASSLLARYEQFF	TGTGCCAGCAGTTTACTAGCGCGCTATGAGCAGTTCTTC
TRBD1	NA	TRBJ1-2	TRBV11-2	CASSRTGRGYTF	TGTGCCAGCAGCCGGACAGGGAGAGGCTACACCTTC
NA	NA	TRBJ2-3	TRBV7-2	CASSLGVTSTDTQYF	TGTGCCAGCAGCCTCGGGGTAACTAGCACAGATACGCAGTATTTT